These 11 T cell receptor beta chains originate from one sample sequenced in a study of T-cell memory formation after mild COVID-19. In TCRdb, the 5' RACE reads were re-called with MiXCR into one record per CDR3 protein. The sample yields roughly 220,000 distinct CDR3 sequences, 9.5% seen once. Sequenced sample: PBMCs or a T cell subset sorted from them (not recorded which). The receptors here all came from a man younger than 35 who had mild COVID-19 (a few samples of this study predate the infection). Cell type and time point are not known.

V and J are TRBV27 and TRBJ2-5, with 8 positions matching TRBD2. CDR1 and CDR2 from the germline V gene are MNHEY and SMNVEV (reference sequence). Trimming removed 7 bases from V and 5 bases from J; junction bases left unmatched: 9. CDR3 length equals 14 residues. The CDR3: CASKKHRGGETQYF. The CDR3 nucleotides read TGTGCCAGCAAAAAGCACCGGGGGGGGGAGACCCAGTACTTC.

This clonotype came up a few times. This chain connects TRBV11-2 to TRBJ1-1; D ambiguous. V lost 3 bases and J lost 1, with 18 bases in between. The V gene's germline CDR1 is SGHAT and CDR2 FQNNGV. This CDR3 comprises 17 residues. This CDR3 is CASSLILRGRRNTEAFF. The CDR3 DNA follows: TGTGCCAGCAGCTTGATTCTCCGGGGTAGGAGGAACACTGAAGCTTTCTTT.

This clonotype showed up just a few times. The chain uses TRBV10-3 and TRBJ2-7; 8 bases map to TRBD2. J was trimmed by 10 bases and V by 6 bases; bases with no gene match: 11. The CDR3 loop spans 13 amino acids. In germline, CDR1 is ENHRY, CDR2 SYGVKD. CDR3 sequence reads: CAIRDGTSPLQYV. The CDR3 DNA sequence: TGTGCCATCAGAGACGGGACTAGTCCTTTACAGTACGTC.

The chain has TRBV20-1 and TRBJ1-2; 9 bases align to TRBD1. Germline CDR1 and CDR2: DFQATT and SNEGSKA (reference sequence). The CDR3 is 12 residues long. The V gene end was trimmed by 6 bases and the J gene end by 8 bases; junction bases not matched to a gene: 7. The CDR3 here is CSATGTGRGYTF. The CDR3 DNA is TGCAGTGCAACTGGGACAGGGAGAGGCTACACCTTC.

This clonotype was observed a few times. V is TRBV10-3 and J is TRBJ1-1; the D gene is possibly TRBD1 (5 bases). The V end was cut by 10 bases, the J end by 0 bases, with 12 bases between. The CDR3 has 13 amino acids. Germline CDR1 is ENHRY and CDR2 is SYGVKD. The chain's CDR3 is CATAQGLNTEAFF. DNA for the CDR3: TGTGCCACCGCGCAGGGTCTGAACACTGAAGCTTTCTTT.

V usage is TRBV4-1 and J usage is TRBJ1-2, with D possibly TRBD1 on 6 matching bases. V shed 6 bases and J shed 2 bases, with 19 bases lying between them. Germline V gene lookup returns CDR1 MGHRA and CDR2 YSYEKL. This CDR3 spans 16 amino acids. Written as DNA, the CDR3 is TGCGCCAGCAGGAGATTGGCACCGGACAGCAACTATGGCTACACCTTC. Its protein product is CASRRLAPDSNYGYTF.

This clonotype was seen at least ten times. Here the CDR3 reads CAISGRTSGPQETQYF. The CDR3 DNA follows: TGTGCCATCAGCGGGAGGACTAGCGGACCACAAGAGACCCAGTACTTC. The V gene is TRBV10-3, the J gene TRBJ2-5, with 10 bases that match TRBD2. V lost 6 bases and J lost 2; bases outside the gene matches: 9. The germline CDR1 and CDR2 sequences are ENHRY and SYGVKD. The CDR3 runs to 16 residues.

This clonotype appeared a few times. The chain links TRBV7-2 to TRBJ1-1; tentative D call: TRBD1 (5 bases). V lost 0 bases to trimming and J lost 11 bases, with 13 bases between them. The germline V gene encodes CDR1 SGHTA and CDR2 FQGNSA. This CDR3 has 13 residues. The CDR3 sequence: CASSLAGAGKAFF. CDR3 sequence (DNA): TGTGCCAGCAGCTTAGCAGGGGCGGGGAAGGCTTTCTTT.

This clonotype was seen more than once but under ten times. V usage is TRBV2 and J usage is TRBJ2-5; no definite D call. Germline CDR1 is SNHLY and CDR2 is FYNNEI. CDR3 length: 14 amino acids. Deletions cut 4 bases from V and 1 base from J, with 10 bases between. The DNA for the CDR3 is TGTGCCAGCAGTGCGAACAGTATCCAAGAGACCCAGTACTTC. Amino acid sequence: CASSANSIQETQYF. The complete variable domain, with remaining parts taken from reference TRBV2 and TRBJ2-5, reads EPEVTQTPSHQVTQMGQEVILRCVPISNHLYFYWYRQILGQKVEFLVSFYNNEISEKSEIFDDQFSVERPDGSNFTLKIRSTKLEDSAMYFCASSANSIQETQYFGPGTRLLVL.

This clonotype was observed at least ten times. The CDR3 bases are TGCGCCAGCAGTGAGTCTCCGGGATACGAGCAGTACTTC. This encodes CASSESPGYEQYF. The rearrangement joins TRBV10-1 to TRBJ2-7; possibly TRBD2 for D (5 bases). Looked up from germline, CDR1 is WNHNN and CDR2 is SYGVQD (reference sequence). The CDR3 has 13 residues. V was cut by 0 bases and J by 4 bases, with 7 bases left in between.

This clonotype was recorded a few times. The junction departs from germline at one end; a sequencing error may be responsible. The V call is TRBV12-3 or TRBV12-4, the J call TRBJ2-1, with D tentatively TRBD2 (7 bases). This CDR3 is 13 amino acids long. The CDR3 DNA reads TGTGCCAGCAGTTTTCAGGGGCCCGGTGCGGGGGACTTC. Amino acid sequence: CASSFQGPGAGDF.